Shown below are 32 T cell receptor beta chains from a single sample sequenced in a study of cytomegalovirus exposure and HLA in healthy donors. The PCR was carried out with 60 Vbeta primers and 13 Jbeta primers. Produced via immunoSEQ multiplex PCR; TCRdb's table is partial and in-frame only. The sample consists of around 190,000 clones, 70% to 80% of them appearing once. The sequenced sample consisted of PBMCs. The origin of the receptors is a woman in her 30s in good health and CMV-seropositive.

The V call is TRBV19, the J call TRBJ2-1; 10 bases line up with TRBD2. The CDR3 has 17 residues. V was clipped by 6 bases and J by 2 bases; unmatched bases: 10. Germline CDR1 and CDR2: LNHDA and SQIVND (reference sequence). This CDR3 is CASRTQAGGPPYNEQFF. CDR3 in DNA: TGTGCCAGTAGGACCCAAGCGGGAGGGCCCCCCTACAATGAGCAGTTCTTC.

V usage is TRBV9 and J usage is TRBJ2-1; D perhaps matches TRBD2 (5 bases). V was pared by 0 bases and J by 0 bases, with 16 bases between. CDR1 is SGDLS, CDR2 YYNGEE, per germline. This CDR3 is 18 amino acids long. DNA of the CDR3: TGTGCCAGCAGCGTAGACGCTAGTGGCGGGTACTCCTACAATGAGCAGTTCTTC. It is translated as CASSVDASGGYSYNEQFF.

The rearrangement uses TRBV5-4 and TRBJ2-7, with 11 bases aligning to TRBD1. The CDR3 loop spans 15 amino acids. After removal of 4 bases from V and 2 bases from J, the junction contained 5 bases not matched to a gene. Per the germline V gene, CDR1 is SGHNT and CDR2 is YYREEE (reference sequence). In DNA, the CDR3 is TGTGCCAGCAGCGGCCCGGGACAGGGGGCCTACGAGCAGTACTTC. This encodes CASSGPGQGAYEQYF.

The chain combines TRBV25-1 with TRBJ2-2; 10 bases fit TRBD1. V shed 3 bases and J 6 bases; nucleotides not matched to a gene: 7. The CDR3 loop spans 16 amino acids. Germline assignment: CDR1 MGHDK and CDR2 SYGVNS. This CDR3 is CASSEGGTGDAGELFF. The DNA for the CDR3 is TGTGCCAGCAGTGAGGGTGGGACAGGGGATGCCGGGGAGCTGTTTTTT.

The V and J genes are TRBV5-6 and TRBJ2-5; 8 nucleotides agree with TRBD1. Judging by the DNA end, TRBJ2-7 fits better; the J call may be wrong. CDR1 is SGHDT and CDR2 is YYEEEE in the germline V gene. The CDR3 is 18 residues long. The CDR3 loop reads CASSNNPRRQGNFYEQYF. The CDR3 nucleotides are TGTGCCAGCAGCAACAACCCCCGTCGACAGGGGAACTTTTACGAGCAGTACTTC.

This clone has more than one count but fewer than ten. The V gene is TRBV4-2, the J gene TRBJ2-2, with 8 bases fitting TRBD2. V was pared by 1 base and J by 7 bases, with 8 bases of the junction left unmatched. From germline, CDR1 is LGHNA and CDR2 YNFKEQ. CDR3 length equals 16 residues. This CDR3 is CASSQVFGGAVGELFF. The CDR3 region has the DNA TGTGCCAGCAGCCAAGTATTCGGGGGGGCCGTCGGGGAGCTGTTTTTT.

The chain joins TRBV28 to TRBJ2-1, with 10 bases lining up with TRBD2. The germline gives CDR1 MDHEN, CDR2 SYDVKM. CDR3 length equals 14 residues. V lost 8 bases to trimming and J lost 7 bases; unmatched junction nucleotides: 8. The CDR3 loop reads CASLTLAGSNEQFF. The CDR3 bases are TGTGCCAGCTTAACACTAGCGGGATCAAATGAGCAGTTCTTC.

A single count supports this clone. The gene calls are TRBV18 and TRBJ2-1; D ambiguous. The CDR3 totals 13 residues. CDR1 KGHSH and CDR2 LQKENI come from the germline V gene. V shed 3 bases and J shed 5 bases, with 8 bases lying between them. The CDR3 nucleotides are TGTGCCAGCTCACCCGCAGTGAACAATGAGCAGTTCTTC. Translating gives CASSPAVNNEQFF. Drawing the rest from reference TRBV18 and TRBJ2-1, the complete variable domain is NAGVMQNPRHLVRRRGQEARLRCSPMKGHSHVYWYRQLPEEGLKFMVYLQKENIIDESGMPKERFSAEFPKEGPSILRIQQVVRGDSAAYFCASSPAVNNEQFFGPGTRLTVL.

This clone has a single count. V gene TRBV19 combines with J gene TRBJ2-1, with 10 bases lining up with TRBD2. Germline V gene data show CDR1 as LNHDA and CDR2 as SQIVND (reference sequence). The CDR3 loop spans 17 amino acids. Losses at the gene ends were 10 bases for V and 1 base for J; bases not matched to a gene: 13. CDR3 sequence reads: CATTAERTSGSYNEQFF. In DNA, the CDR3 is TGTGCCACCACAGCGGAAAGGACTAGCGGATCCTACAATGAGCAGTTCTTC.

This sequence joins TRBV6-1 and TRBJ1-1, with 9 bases that match TRBD1. The CDR3 runs to 14 residues. Trimming at V came to 6 bases and at J to 5 bases, leaving 7 bases not matched to a gene. Germline CDR1 reads MNHNS; CDR2 reads SASEGT. CDR3 region: CASRGQGSKTEAFF. The CDR3 bases are TGTGCCAGCAGAGGACAGGGGTCGAAAACTGAAGCTTTCTTT.

This clone has only a few counts. The V and J genes are TRBV6-5 and TRBJ1-3; 7 bases align to TRBD1. This CDR3 is 14 amino acids long. Trimming cost V 7 bases and J 2 bases; bases outside gene matches: 5. CDR1 is MNHEY, CDR2 SVGAGI, per germline. The CDR3 here is CASKLDRAGNTIYF. The CDR3 bases are TGTGCCAGCAAACTCGACAGGGCTGGAAACACCATATATTTT.

This rearrangement joins TRBV5-1 to TRBJ2-5; D uncertain. Germline CDR1 is SGHRS and CDR2 is YFSETQ. CDR3 length equals 14 residues. The V and J ends lost 0 bases and 4 bases respectively, with 10 bases between them. The CDR3 sequence: CASSLGDWSETQYF. The CDR3 nucleotides are TGCGCCAGCAGCTTGGGAGACTGGTCAGAGACCCAGTACTTC.

The rearrangement links TRBV2 to TRBJ2-5, with TRBD2 matching 10 bases. The CDR3 is made up of 16 amino acids. Germline V gene lookup returns CDR1 SNHLY and CDR2 FYNNEI. Germline trimming cut 4 bases from V and 5 bases from J; bases unmatched to any gene: 10. The CDR3 reads CASSGASGGLGETQYF. CDR3 nucleotides: TGTGCCAGCAGTGGTGCTAGCGGGGGATTAGGCGAGACCCAGTACTTC. Filled out from reference TRBV2 and TRBJ2-5, the complete variable domain reads EPEVTQTPSHQVTQMGQEVILRCVPISNHLYFYWYRQILGQKVEFLVSFYNNEISEKSEIFDDQFSVERPDGSNFTLKIRSTKLEDSAMYFCASSGASGGLGETQYFGPGTRLLVL.

The V gene is TRBV7-2, the J gene TRBJ2-3; D remains unclear. This CDR3 is 13 amino acids long. The germline V gene encodes CDR1 SGHTA and CDR2 FQGNSA. V was trimmed by 6 bases and J by 3 bases, leaving 10 bases between them. As DNA, the CDR3 is TGTGCCAGCAGTCCCGAGCTGACAGATACGCAGTATTTT. Translation gives CASSPELTDTQYF.

V and J are TRBV9 and TRBJ2-3; 8 bases align to TRBD2. The CDR3 length is 16 residues. The V gene's germline CDR1 is SGDLS and CDR2 YYNGEE. V shed 0 bases, J shed 2 bases, and the junction held 5 bases outside the gene matches. As DNA, the CDR3 is TGTGCCAGCAGCGTAGTTTCGGGAGGGATCACAGATACGCAGTATTTT. Its protein product is CASSVVSGGITDTQYF.

This rearrangement joins TRBV5-1 to TRBJ2-1; 8 bases align to TRBD1. Germline V gene sequence: CDR1 SGHRS, CDR2 YFSETQ. The CDR3 totals 17 residues. J lost 3 bases, V lost 1 base, and 9 bases had no gene match. This CDR3 reads CASSLSGTGGVYNEQFF. DNA for the CDR3: TGCGCCAGCAGCTTGTCCGGGACAGGAGGCGTCTACAATGAGCAGTTCTTC.

V usage is TRBV5-4 and J usage is TRBJ2-2, with TRBD2 identical over 11 bases. CDR1 is SGHNT, CDR2 YYREEE, per germline (reference sequence). Unmatched junction bases numbered 9, after V lost 4 bases and J lost 4 bases. The CDR3 loop spans 17 amino acids. The CDR3 nucleotides read TGTGCCAGCAGCCCCCGCGGCCTAGCGGGGGGCACCGGGGAGCTGTTTTTT. It is translated as CASSPRGLAGGTGELFF.

On this clone: One end of the junction does not line up with germline, which may come from a read error. This sequence joins TRBV7-9 and TRBJ1-1; 7 bases match TRBD1. Germline lookup yields CDR1 SEHNR and CDR2 FQNEAQ (reference sequence). This CDR3 is 15 amino acids long. DNA of the CDR3: TGTTCCAGCAGTTTGACAGGGACAGTCACGGATGAAGCTTTCTTT. Protein product: CSSSLTGTVTDEAFF.

In DNA form, the CDR3 reads TGTGCCAGCAGTCACAAGGGGGGGGGCGATAGCAATCAGCCCCAGCATTTT. This translates into CASSHKGGGDSNQPQHF. This chain joins TRBV27 and TRBJ1-5, with TRBD1 as a possible D gene (6 bases). This CDR3 spans 17 amino acids. V shed 5 bases and J shed 0 bases, with 17 bases lying between them. Germline V lookup: CDR1 MNHEY, CDR2 SMNVEV (reference sequence).

The chain combines TRBV19 with TRBJ1-6; TRBD1 aligns across 9 bases. The CDR3 loop spans 15 amino acids. Germline CDR1 reads LNHDA; CDR2 reads SQIVND (reference sequence). The V and J ends lost 2 bases and 8 bases, in that order; junction bases with no gene match: 4. The chain's CDR3 is CASSITRQGDSPLHF. As DNA, the CDR3 is TGTGCCAGTAGTATAACGCGACAGGGGGATTCACCCCTCCACTTT.

The chain carries TRBV7-8 and TRBJ2-7, with TRBD2 matching 13 bases. CDR3 length equals 20 residues. V shed 2 bases, J shed 7 bases, and the junction held 20 bases outside the gene matches. The germline V gene has CDR1 SGHVS and CDR2 FQNEAQ. CDR3 protein: CASSLFSDTPGLAGVREQYF. In nucleotides, the CDR3 is TGTGCCAGCAGCTTATTTAGTGACACCCCCGGACTAGCGGGAGTAAGGGAGCAGTACTTC.

This clone was picked up a small number of times. This sequence joins TRBV7-9 and TRBJ1-1; no definite D call. The germline V gene encodes CDR1 SEHNR and CDR2 FQNEAQ (reference sequence). Between the trimmed V and J ends, which lost 7 bases and 6 bases, there was a span of 21 bases. This CDR3 contains 15 residues. The CDR3 nucleotides are TGTGCCAGCATCCCCCAAGTGAGGGTTGTCCCTGAAGCTTTCTTT. Amino acid sequence: CASIPQVRVVPEAFF. The whole variable domain, remainder taken from reference TRBV7-9 and TRBJ1-1, is DTGVSQNPRHKITKRGQNVTFRCDPISEHNRLYWYRQTLGQGPEFLTYFQNEAQLEKSRLLSDRFSAERPKGSFSTLEIQRTEQGDSAMYLCASIPQVRVVPEAFFGQGTRLTVV.

The chain recombines TRBV6-6 with TRBJ2-3, with D unclear. The CDR3 is 13 amino acids. Trimming removed 2 bases at V and 4 bases at J, with 7 bases between. The germline gives CDR1 MNHNY, CDR2 SVGAGI (reference sequence). CDR3 in DNA: TGTGCCAGCAGTTACAGCAGGTCAGATACGCAGTATTTT. Its protein product is CASSYSRSDTQYF.

The CDR3 is CASSARDNYNEQFF. The CDR3 DNA is TGTGCCAGCAGCGCCCGGGACAACTACAATGAGCAGTTCTTC. V is TRBV14 and J is TRBJ2-1; D might be TRBD1 (6 bases). This CDR3 spans 14 amino acids. Germline CDR1 and CDR2: SGHDN and FVKESK. V was clipped by 5 bases and J by 3 bases, with 11 bases between them.

The rearrangement joins TRBV19 to TRBJ2-6, with 7 positions matching TRBD2. Per germline, CDR1 LNHDA and CDR2 SQIVND (reference sequence). V was clipped by 3 bases and J by 2 bases; unmatched bases: 10. This CDR3 is built from 18 residues. DNA of the CDR3: TGTGCCAGTAGTATGCCCGCCTGGGGGGGTGCTGGGGCCAACGTCCTGACTTTC. As protein: CASSMPAWGGAGANVLTF.

By frequency in the sample, this clone is medium-sized. The V and J genes are TRBV27 and TRBJ2-1; D not resolved. Germline values: CDR1 MNHEY, CDR2 SMNVEV (reference sequence). The V end lost 5 bases, the J end lost 4 bases, and 18 bases lay between the germline ends. This CDR3 contains 16 residues. The CDR3 loop is CASSSPFLGPYNEQFF. CDR3 nucleotides: TGTGCCAGCAGTAGCCCCTTTCTGGGCCCATACAATGAGCAGTTCTTC.

The V call is TRBV13, the J call TRBJ2-7; TRBD1 agrees at 9 bases. The CDR3 is 15 residues long. The ends lost 5 bases at V and 2 bases at J; junction bases unmatched: 7. Germline lookup yields CDR1 PRHDT and CDR2 FYEKMQ (reference sequence). The CDR3 protein is CASSVTGGPTYEQYF. The CDR3 DNA sequence: TGTGCCAGCAGCGTAACAGGGGGCCCCACCTACGAGCAGTACTTC.

The table lists this clone with a few counts. The chain couples TRBV2 to TRBJ1-3; 7 bases fit TRBD1. Germline CDR1 reads SNHLY; CDR2 reads FYNNEI. CDR3 length equals 11 residues. CDR3 residues: CASDRGNTIYF. CDR3 DNA sequence: TGTGCTTCGGACAGGGGAAACACCATATATTTT.

This chain links TRBV9 with TRBJ1-1; D unclear. Trimming cost V 3 bases and J 3 bases, with 9 bases left between them. Germline-derived CDR1 and CDR2 are SGDLS and YYNGEE. The CDR3 length is 13 residues. This CDR3 reads CASSASVDTEAFF. The CDR3 nucleotides are TGTGCCAGCAGCGCTTCAGTGGACACTGAAGCTTTCTTT. The complete variable domain, with remaining parts taken from reference TRBV9 and TRBJ1-1, reads DSGVTQTPKHLITATGQRVTLRCSPRSGDLSVYWYQQSLDQGLQFLIQYYNGEERAKGNILERFSAQQFPDLHSELNLSSLELGDSALYFCASSASVDTEAFFGQGTRLTVV.

This sequence joins TRBV12-5 and TRBJ2-3; 12 bases map to TRBD1. This CDR3 region has 15 residues. The germline V gene encodes CDR1 LGHNT and CDR2 FRNRAP. With V trimmed by 3 bases and J by 4 bases, 2 bases remained unmatched. CDR3 amino acids: CASGFGTGGADTQYF. The CDR3 DNA reads TGTGCTAGTGGTTTCGGGACAGGGGGCGCAGATACGCAGTATTTT.

The sample holds a few counts of this clone. The CDR3, as DNA: TGCGCCAGCAGCCAGAGTACTGGGGCCAACGTCCTGACTTTC. Translating it yields CASSQSTGANVLTF. The chain recombines TRBV4-3 with TRBJ2-6; D gene unclear. This CDR3 contains 14 residues. The germline V and J ends were trimmed by 3 bases and 2 bases, with 5 bases remaining between them. Looked up from germline, CDR1 is LGHNA and CDR2 is YSLEER.

This clone has only a few counts. This chain connects TRBV19 to TRBJ2-5; 10 nucleotides align to TRBD2. With 7 bases clipped from V and 3 bases from J, the junction kept 8 bases outside the gene matches. Per the germline V gene, CDR1 is LNHDA and CDR2 is SQIVND (reference sequence). The CDR3 has 15 residues. Here the CDR3 DNA reads TGTGCCAGTACGGGGTATGGACTAGCGGAAGAGACCCAGTACTTC. Protein: CASTGYGLAEETQYF.